This is a list of T cell receptor beta chains from one sample in a study of response to subunit inactivated influenza vaccine. In TCRdb, the RT-PCR reads were re-called with MiXCR into one record per CDR3 protein. Of more than 600,000 distinct CDR3 sequences listed, 18% are singletons. Material: PBMCs from blood, obtained around 5 days after vaccination. The receptors stem from a man aged 50 or older who received an inactivated influenza vaccine. The CDR3 runs from the conserved cysteine through the conserved F or W. The order of the fields is V gene, clone size, D gene, J gene, CDR3 protein, CDR3 DNA. The D gene is left open where the match is weak. Clone size, where shown, is once, few, many, or a class for clones that have expanded.

>TRBV20-1|.|.|TRBJ2-5
CSARATQETQYF
TGCAGTGCTAGAGCTACCCAAGAGACCCAGTACTTC
>TRBV12-3/TRBV12-4|few|.|TRBJ1-6
CASRTRDNSPLHF
TGTGCCAGCAGAACAAGGGATAATTCACCCCTCCACTTT
>TRBV2|.|.|TRBJ2-3
CASSELASLTDTQYF
TGTGCCAGCAGTGAGCTAGCGTCCCTGACAGATACGCAGTATTTT
>TRBV9|.|.|TRBJ2-5
CASSVGSIVQTQYF
TGTGCCAGCAGCGTAGGGTCTATAGTACAGACCCAGTACTTC
>TRBV4-3|once|.|TRBJ2-7
CASSPGQGPSYEQYF
TGCGCCAGCAGCCCGGGACAAGGCCCCTCCTACGAGCAGTACTTC
>TRBV4-3|.|.|TRBJ2-7
CASSQGLARGYEQYF
TGCGCCAGCAGCCAGGGTTTAGCGCGGGGATACGAGCAGTACTTC
>TRBV6-1|.|TRBD2|TRBJ2-7
CASSEVPSGGYEQYF
TGTGCCAGCAGTGAAGTCCCTAGCGGGGGCTACGAGCAGTACTTC
>TRBV7-7|few|.|TRBJ2-1
CASSFGPGEANEQFF
TGTGCTAGCAGCTTTGGCCCCGGGGAGGCCAATGAGCAGTTCTTC
>TRBV5-1|.|.|TRBJ2-1
CASSSLLGATYNEQFF
TGCGCCAGCAGCTCCCTCTTGGGGGCCACCTACAATGAGCAGTTCTTC
>TRBV6-7|.|TRBD1|TRBJ1-2
CASSLTGGKRYGYTF
TGTGCCAGCAGTTTGACAGGGGGCAAAAGATATGGCTACACCTTC
>TRBV10-3|few|.|TRBJ1-1
CAISKTGEAFF
TGTGCCATCAGCAAGACAGGTGAAGCTTTCTTT
>TRBV25-1|.|.|TRBJ2-5
CASSDSIRETQYF
TGTGCCAGCAGTGACAGCATCCGGGAGACCCAGTACTTC
>TRBV28|few|.|TRBJ2-3
CASSLFLSGSTDTQYF
TGTGCCAGCAGTTTATTCCTCTCGGGGAGTACAGATACGCAGTATTTT
>TRBV27|few|TRBD1|TRBJ1-2
CASSLDPGQGYGYTF
TGTGCCAGCAGTCTGGACCCGGGACAGGGGTATGGCTACACCTTC
>TRBV28|few|TRBD1|TRBJ1-1
CASSTPGQGGTEAFF
TGTGCCAGCAGTACGCCGGGACAGGGCGGCACTGAAGCTTTCTTT
>TRBV6-2/TRBV6-3|.|.|TRBJ2-1
CASRTQSGTQSYNEQFF
TGTGCCAGCAGAACACAATCCGGGACACAGTCCTACAATGAGCAGTTCTTC
>TRBV9|.|.|TRBJ1-1
CASSRGSGNTEAFF
TGTGCCAGCAGTCGAGGGTCGGGAAACACTGAAGCTTTCTTT
>TRBV5-1|many|.|TRBJ1-6
CASSPSEGSPLHF
TGCGCCAGCAGCCCAAGCGAGGGCTCACCCCTCCACTTT
>TRBV28|.|TRBD2|TRBJ2-1
CASSFGTSGRFEQFF
TGTGCCAGCAGTTTTGGTACTAGCGGGAGGTTTGAGCAGTTCTTC
>TRBV25-1|few|.|TRBJ2-7
CASSELARKDEQYF
TGTGCCAGCAGTGAATTGGCCAGAAAGGACGAGCAGTACTTC
>TRBV15|few|TRBD1|TRBJ2-1
CATSGGQGAYNEQFF
TGTGCCACCAGCGGGGGACAGGGGGCGTACAATGAGCAGTTCTTC
>TRBV15|many|TRBD2|TRBJ2-1
CATSRGLAVNNEQFF
TGTGCCACCAGCAGGGGACTAGCGGTGAACAATGAGCAGTTCTTC
>TRBV19|.|.|TRBJ2-4
CASSMWQAATKNIQYF
TGTGCCAGTAGTATGTGGCAGGCCGCCACCAAAAACATTCAGTACTTC
>TRBV7-2|.|.|TRBJ2-2
CASSLALTRAGLDTGELFF
TGTGCCAGCAGCTTAGCCCTAACTCGTGCAGGGCTGGACACCGGGGAGCTGTTTTTT
>TRBV6-4|.|.|TRBJ1-1
CASSESFVNTEAFF
TGTGCCAGCAGTGAGTCGTTCGTGAACACTGAAGCTTTCTTT
>TRBV7-2|few|.|TRBJ1-6
CASRVTVSSYNSPLHF
TGTGCCAGCAGAGTGACGGTGAGCTCCTATAATTCACCCCTCCACTTT
>TRBV20-1|.|TRBD1|TRBJ1-2
CSAQIQGATVGYTF
TGCAGTGCCCAGATACAGGGGGCGACGGTTGGCTACACCTTC
>TRBV6-2/TRBV6-3|.|.|TRBJ2-1
CASSYVDHYNEQFF
TGTGCCAGCAGTTACGTGGATCATTACAATGAGCAGTTCTTC
>TRBV7-2|many|TRBD1|TRBJ1-1
CASGKQGAIGTEAFF
TGTGCCAGCGGAAAACAGGGGGCTATTGGCACTGAAGCTTTCTTT
>TRBV15|few|TRBD1|TRBJ2-1
CATSRERGTGLYNEQFF
TGTGCCACCAGCAGAGAGAGGGGGACAGGACTATACAATGAGCAGTTCTTC
>TRBV29-1|few|.|TRBJ1-2
CSVDLGASGGYTF
TGCAGCGTTGACTTGGGGGCGTCGGGTGGCTACACCTTC
>TRBV20-1|few|.|TRBJ2-3
CSARDRRVPDAQYF
TGCAGTGCTAGAGATCGTAGGGTACCAGATGCGCAGTATTTT
>TRBV15|many|.|TRBJ2-1
CATSSLVGEQFF
TGTGCCACCAGCAGTTTAGTGGGTGAGCAGTTCTTC
>TRBV20-1|many|.|TRBJ1-4
CSARSLEKLFF
TGCAGTGCTAGATCCCTTGAAAAACTGTTTTTT
>TRBV9|.|.|TRBJ2-7
CASSVGSTTDIYEQYF
TGTGCCAGCAGCGTAGGGTCAACCACGGACATTTACGAGCAGTACTTC
>TRBV20-1|few|.|TRBJ2-7
CSAIRVGREQYF
TGCAGTGCTATTAGGGTCGGGAGAGAGCAGTACTTC
>TRBV28|few|.|TRBJ1-1
CASSLGGRPNTEAFF
TGTGCCAGCAGTTTGGGGGGCCGCCCGAACACTGAAGCTTTCTTT
>TRBV10-3|few|.|TRBJ2-7
CAISLTRTYEQYF
TGTGCCATCAGCCTGACGAGGACCTACGAGCAGTACTTC
>TRBV6-1|few|.|TRBJ1-6
CASSEVGGWNSPLHF
TGTGCCAGCAGTGAAGTTGGGGGTTGGAATTCACCCCTCCACTTT
>TRBV9|.|TRBD1|TRBJ2-1
CASTPLGTALNEQFF
TGTGCCAGCACCCCGTTGGGGACAGCACTCAATGAGCAGTTCTTC
>TRBV11-2|few|.|TRBJ1-6
CASSLSGSNYNSPLHF
TGTGCCAGCAGCTTAAGCGGATCCAATTATAATTCACCCCTCCACTTT
>TRBV11-2|.|TRBD2|TRBJ2-2
CASSFAGTKNTGELFF
TGTGCCAGCAGCTTCGCAGGGACTAAGAACACCGGGGAGCTGTTTTTT
>TRBV20-1|few|.|TRBJ2-5
CSAIRGGGGGETQYF
TGCAGTGCTATAAGAGGAGGGGGGGGTGGAGAGACCCAGTACTTC
>TRBV5-1|once|TRBD1|TRBJ2-7
CASSPWDSTYEQYF
TGCGCCAGCAGTCCTTGGGACAGCACCTACGAGCAGTACTTC
>TRBV29-1|.|TRBD2|TRBJ2-1
CSVGLGTMSNEQFF
TGCAGCGTTGGTCTCGGGACTATGAGCAATGAGCAGTTCTTC
>TRBV27|.|.|TRBJ1-1
CASRIWTGGNTEAFF
TGTGCCAGCCGTATCTGGACCGGAGGAAACACTGAAGCTTTCTTT
>TRBV7-8|many|TRBD1|TRBJ2-3
CARNLTSGTALSTDTQYF
TGTGCCAGAAATCTAACCTCCGGGACAGCCTTGAGCACAGATACGCAGTATTTT
>TRBV5-4|.|.|TRBJ2-3
CASSSQVTDTQYF
TGTGCCAGCAGCTCCCAAGTAACAGATACGCAGTATTTT
>TRBV12-3/TRBV12-4|.|TRBD2|TRBJ2-5
CASSLGFGGVETQYF
TGTGCCAGCAGTTTAGGGTTCGGGGGGGTTGAGACCCAGTACTTC
>TRBV10-3|few|TRBD1|TRBJ2-1
CAIRSRTGDWDEQFF
TGTGCCATCCGTTCGAGGACAGGGGATTGGGATGAGCAGTTCTTC
>TRBV6-1|many|.|TRBJ1-1
CASQQGRTEAFF
TGTGCCAGTCAACAGGGTCGCACTGAAGCTTTCTTT
>TRBV6-1|few|.|TRBJ2-7
CASSERPGAASEQYF
TGTGCCAGCAGTGAACGTCCAGGGGCCGCCTCCGAGCAGTACTTC
>TRBV7-6|few|TRBD2|TRBJ2-2
CASSLSGDTGELFF
TGTGCCAGCAGCCTTAGCGGGGACACCGGGGAGCTGTTTTTT
>TRBV20-1|.|.|TRBJ1-5
CSARFPPQPQHF
TGCAGTGCTAGATTTCCCCCACAGCCCCAGCATTTT
>TRBV6-2/TRBV6-3|few|.|TRBJ2-4
CASSPQGPKNIQYF
TGTGCCAGCAGTCCACAGGGACCCAAAAACATTCAGTACTTC
>TRBV20-1|few|TRBD2|TRBJ2-3
CSARGTSGSDTQYF
TGCAGTGCTCGGGGGACTAGCGGGTCGGATACGCAGTATTTT
>TRBV6-2/TRBV6-3|.|TRBD1|TRBJ1-6
CASNLRQGYTSPLHF
TGTGCCAGCAACCTGCGACAGGGTTATACTTCACCCCTCCACTTT
>TRBV6-2/TRBV6-3|.|.|TRBJ2-1
CASSHGATTYNEQFF
TGTGCCAGCAGTCATGGAGCGACTACCTACAATGAGCAGTTCTTC
>TRBV10-3|.|.|TRBJ1-1
CAISAPLRTEAFF
TGTGCCATCAGTGCTCCTCTAAGGACTGAAGCTTTCTTT
>TRBV6-2/TRBV6-3|many|.|TRBJ1-5
CASSYSQARYDQPQHF
TGTGCCAGCAGTTACTCGCAGGCCAGGTACGATCAGCCCCAGCATTTT